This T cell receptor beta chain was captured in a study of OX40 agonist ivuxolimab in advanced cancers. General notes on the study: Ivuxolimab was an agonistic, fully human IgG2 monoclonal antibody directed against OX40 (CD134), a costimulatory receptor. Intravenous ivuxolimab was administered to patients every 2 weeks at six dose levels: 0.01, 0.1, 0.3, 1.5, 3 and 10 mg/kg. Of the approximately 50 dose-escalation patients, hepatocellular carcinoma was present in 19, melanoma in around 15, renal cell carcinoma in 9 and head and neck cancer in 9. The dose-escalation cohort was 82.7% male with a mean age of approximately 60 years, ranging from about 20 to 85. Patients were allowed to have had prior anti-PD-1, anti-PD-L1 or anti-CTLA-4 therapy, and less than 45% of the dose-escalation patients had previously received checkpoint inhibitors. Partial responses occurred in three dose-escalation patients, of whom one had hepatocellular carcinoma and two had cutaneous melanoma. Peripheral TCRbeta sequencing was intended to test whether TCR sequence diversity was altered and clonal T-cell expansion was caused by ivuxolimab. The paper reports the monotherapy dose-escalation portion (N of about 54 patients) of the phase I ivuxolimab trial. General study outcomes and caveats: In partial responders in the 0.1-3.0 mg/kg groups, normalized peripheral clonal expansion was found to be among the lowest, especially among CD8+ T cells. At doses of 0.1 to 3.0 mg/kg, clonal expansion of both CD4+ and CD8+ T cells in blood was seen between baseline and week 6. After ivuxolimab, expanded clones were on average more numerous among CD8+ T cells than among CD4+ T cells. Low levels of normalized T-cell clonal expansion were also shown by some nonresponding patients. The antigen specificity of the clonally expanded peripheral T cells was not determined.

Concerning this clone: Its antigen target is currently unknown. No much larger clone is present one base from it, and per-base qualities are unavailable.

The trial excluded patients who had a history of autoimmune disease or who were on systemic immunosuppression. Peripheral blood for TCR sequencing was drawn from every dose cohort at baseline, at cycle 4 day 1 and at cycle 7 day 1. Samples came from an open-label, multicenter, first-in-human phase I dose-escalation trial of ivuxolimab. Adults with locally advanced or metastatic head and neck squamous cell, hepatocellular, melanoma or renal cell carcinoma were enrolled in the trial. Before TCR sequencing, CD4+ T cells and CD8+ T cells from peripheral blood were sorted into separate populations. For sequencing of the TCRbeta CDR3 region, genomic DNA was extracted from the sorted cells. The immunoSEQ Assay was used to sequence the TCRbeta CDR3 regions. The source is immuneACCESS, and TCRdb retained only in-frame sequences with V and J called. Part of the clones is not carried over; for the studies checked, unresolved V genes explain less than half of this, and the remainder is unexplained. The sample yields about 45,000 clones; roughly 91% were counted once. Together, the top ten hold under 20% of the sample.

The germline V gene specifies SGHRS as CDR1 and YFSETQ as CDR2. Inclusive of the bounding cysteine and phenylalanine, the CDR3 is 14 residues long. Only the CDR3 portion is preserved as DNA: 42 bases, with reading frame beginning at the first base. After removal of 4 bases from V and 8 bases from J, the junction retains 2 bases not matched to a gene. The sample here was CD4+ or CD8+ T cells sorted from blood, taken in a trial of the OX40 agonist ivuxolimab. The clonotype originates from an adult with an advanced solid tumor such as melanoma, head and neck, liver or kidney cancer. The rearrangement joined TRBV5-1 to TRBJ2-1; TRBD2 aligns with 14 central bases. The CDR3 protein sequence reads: CASSGTSGGYEQFF. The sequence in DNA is TGCGCCAGCAGCGGGACTAGCGGGGGTTATGAGCAGTTCTTC. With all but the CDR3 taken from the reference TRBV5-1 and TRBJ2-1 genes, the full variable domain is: KAGVTQTPRYLIKTRGQQVTLSCSPISGHRSVSWYQQTPGQGLQFLFEYFSETQRNKGNFPGRFSGRQFSNSRSEMNVSTLELGDSALYLCASSGTSGGYEQFFGPGTRLTVL.